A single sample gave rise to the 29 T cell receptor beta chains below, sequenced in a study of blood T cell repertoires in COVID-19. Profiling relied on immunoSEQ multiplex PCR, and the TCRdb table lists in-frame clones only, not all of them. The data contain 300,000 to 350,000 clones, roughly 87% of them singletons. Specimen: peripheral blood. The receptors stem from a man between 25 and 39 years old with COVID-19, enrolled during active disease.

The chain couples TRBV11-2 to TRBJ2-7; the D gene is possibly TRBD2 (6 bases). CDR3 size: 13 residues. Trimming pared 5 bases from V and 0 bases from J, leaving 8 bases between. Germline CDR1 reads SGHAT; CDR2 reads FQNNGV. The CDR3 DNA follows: TGTGCCAGCAGCCCGGGACTCTCCTACGAGCAGTACTTC. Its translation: CASSPGLSYEQYF.

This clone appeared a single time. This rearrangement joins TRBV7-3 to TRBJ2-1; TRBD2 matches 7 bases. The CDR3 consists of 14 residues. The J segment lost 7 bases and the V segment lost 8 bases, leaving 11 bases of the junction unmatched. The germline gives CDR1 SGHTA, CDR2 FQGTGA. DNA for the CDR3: TGTGCCAGCCTCGAGGGACTATTGACTAATGAGCAGTTCTTC. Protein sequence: CASLEGLLTNEQFF.

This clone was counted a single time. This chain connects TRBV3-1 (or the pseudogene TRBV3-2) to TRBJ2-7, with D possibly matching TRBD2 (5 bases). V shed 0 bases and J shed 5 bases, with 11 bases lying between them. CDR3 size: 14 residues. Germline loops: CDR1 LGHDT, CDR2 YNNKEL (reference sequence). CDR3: CASSQDRKGDEQYF. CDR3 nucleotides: TGTGCCAGCAGCCAAGATCGGAAGGGAGACGAGCAGTACTTC.

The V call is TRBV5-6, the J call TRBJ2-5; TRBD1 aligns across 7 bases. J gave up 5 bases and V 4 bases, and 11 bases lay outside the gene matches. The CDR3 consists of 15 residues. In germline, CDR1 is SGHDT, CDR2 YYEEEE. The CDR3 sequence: CASSIDRAPGETQYF. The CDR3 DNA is TGTGCCAGCAGCATCGACAGGGCCCCAGGGGAGACCCAGTACTTC. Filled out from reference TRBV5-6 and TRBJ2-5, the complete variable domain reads DAGVTQSPTHLIKTRGQQVTLRCSPKSGHDTVSWYQQALGQGPQFIFQYYEEEERQRGNFPDRFSGHQFPNYSSELNVNALLLGDSALYLCASSIDRAPGETQYFGPGTRLLVL.

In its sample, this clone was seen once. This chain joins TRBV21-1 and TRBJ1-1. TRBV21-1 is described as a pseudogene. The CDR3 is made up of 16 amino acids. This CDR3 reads CATPLGGDLMNTEAFF. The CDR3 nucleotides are TGTGCCACTCCACTCGGAGGGGACCTCATGAACACTGAAGCTTTCTTT.

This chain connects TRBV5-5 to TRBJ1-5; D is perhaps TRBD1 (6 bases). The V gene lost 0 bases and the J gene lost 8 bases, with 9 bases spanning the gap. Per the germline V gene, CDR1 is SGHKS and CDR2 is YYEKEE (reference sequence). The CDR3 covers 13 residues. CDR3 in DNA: TGTGCCAGCAGCTTGGCTGCAGGGGAGCCCCAGCATTTT. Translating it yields CASSLAAGEPQHF.

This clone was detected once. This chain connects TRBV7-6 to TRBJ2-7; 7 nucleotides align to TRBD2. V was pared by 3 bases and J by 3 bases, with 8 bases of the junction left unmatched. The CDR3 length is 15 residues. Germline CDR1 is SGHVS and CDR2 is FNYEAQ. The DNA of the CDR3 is TGTGCCAGCAGCTTGCCTTTGGGGGGGGTCTACGAGCAGTACTTC. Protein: CASSLPLGGVYEQYF. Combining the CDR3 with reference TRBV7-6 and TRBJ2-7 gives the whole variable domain GAGVSQSPRYKVTKRGQDVALRCDPISGHVSLYWYRQALGQGPEFLTYFNYEAQQDKSGLPNDRFSAERPEGSISTLTIQRTEQRDSAMYRCASSLPLGGVYEQYFGPGTRLTVT.

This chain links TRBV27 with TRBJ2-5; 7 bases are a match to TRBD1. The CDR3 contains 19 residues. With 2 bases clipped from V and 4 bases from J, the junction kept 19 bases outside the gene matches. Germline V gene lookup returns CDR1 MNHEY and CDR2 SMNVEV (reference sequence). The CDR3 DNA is TGTGCCAGCAGTTTACGAACCGCCGATCCCACAGGGGCGGGAGAGACCCAGTACTTC. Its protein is CASSLRTADPTGAGETQYF.

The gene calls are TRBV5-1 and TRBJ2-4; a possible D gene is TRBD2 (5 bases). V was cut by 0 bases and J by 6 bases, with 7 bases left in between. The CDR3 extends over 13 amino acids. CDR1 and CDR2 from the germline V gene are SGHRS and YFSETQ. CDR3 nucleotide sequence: TGCGCCAGCAGCTTGGCCGAGGGAAACATTCAGTACTTC. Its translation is CASSLAEGNIQYF.

For the CDR3, the DNA is TGTGCCAGCAGTTCAAAGGGGGACTACAATGAGCAGTTCTTC. Its translation is CASSSKGDYNEQFF. V and J are TRBV2 and TRBJ2-1; D may be TRBD1 (6 bases). Trimming pared 5 bases from V and 3 bases from J, leaving 11 bases between. Germline CDR1 SNHLY, CDR2 FYNNEI. The CDR3 contains 14 residues.

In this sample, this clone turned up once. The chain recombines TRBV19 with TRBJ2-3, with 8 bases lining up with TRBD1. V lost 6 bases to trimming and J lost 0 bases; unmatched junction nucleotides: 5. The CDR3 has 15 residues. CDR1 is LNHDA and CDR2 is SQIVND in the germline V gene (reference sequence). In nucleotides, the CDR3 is TGTGCCAGTAGCTGGACAGGGTGGAGCACAGATACGCAGTATTTT. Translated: CASSWTGWSTDTQYF.

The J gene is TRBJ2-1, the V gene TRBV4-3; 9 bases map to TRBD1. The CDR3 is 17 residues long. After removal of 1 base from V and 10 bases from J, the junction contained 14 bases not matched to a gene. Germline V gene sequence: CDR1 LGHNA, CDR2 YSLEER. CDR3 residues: CASSQVGQGGGLTEQFF. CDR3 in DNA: TGCGCCAGCAGCCAAGTGGGACAGGGAGGGGGGTTGACGGAGCAGTTCTTC.

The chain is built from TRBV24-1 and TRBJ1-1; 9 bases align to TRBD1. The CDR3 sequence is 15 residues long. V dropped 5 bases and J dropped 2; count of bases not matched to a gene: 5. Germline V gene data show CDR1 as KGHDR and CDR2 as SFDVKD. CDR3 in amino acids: CATSAGTGLNTEAFF. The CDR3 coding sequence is TGTGCCACCAGTGCCGGGACAGGGCTTAACACTGAAGCTTTCTTT.

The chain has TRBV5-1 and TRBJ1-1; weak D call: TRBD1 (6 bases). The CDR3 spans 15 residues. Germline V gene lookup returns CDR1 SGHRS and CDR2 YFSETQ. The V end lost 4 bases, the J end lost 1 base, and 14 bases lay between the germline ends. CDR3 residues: CASSLRGTQNTEAFF. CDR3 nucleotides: TGCGCCAGCAGCCTAAGGGGGACCCAGAACACTGAAGCTTTCTTT.

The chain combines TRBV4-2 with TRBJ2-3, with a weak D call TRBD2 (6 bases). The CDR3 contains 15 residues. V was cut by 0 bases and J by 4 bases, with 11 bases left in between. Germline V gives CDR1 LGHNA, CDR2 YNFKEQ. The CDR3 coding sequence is TGTGCCAGCAGCCAAGATGGAGGGGATGCAGATACGCAGTATTTT. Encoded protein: CASSQDGGDADTQYF.

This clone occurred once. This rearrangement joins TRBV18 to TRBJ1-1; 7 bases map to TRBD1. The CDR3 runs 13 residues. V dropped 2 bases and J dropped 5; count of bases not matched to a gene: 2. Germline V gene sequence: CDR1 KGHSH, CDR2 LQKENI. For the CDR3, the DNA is TGTGCCAGCTCACCAGACAGGGTAACTGAAGCTTTCTTT. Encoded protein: CASSPDRVTEAFF. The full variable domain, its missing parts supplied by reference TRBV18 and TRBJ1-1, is NAGVMQNPRHLVRRRGQEARLRCSPMKGHSHVYWYRQLPEEGLKFMVYLQKENIIDESGMPKERFSAEFPKEGPSILRIQQVVRGDSAAYFCASSPDRVTEAFFGQGTRLTVV.

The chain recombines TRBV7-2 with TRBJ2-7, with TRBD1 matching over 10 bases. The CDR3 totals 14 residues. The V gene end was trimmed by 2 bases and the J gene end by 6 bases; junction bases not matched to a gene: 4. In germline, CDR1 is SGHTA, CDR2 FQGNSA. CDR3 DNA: TGTGCCAGCAGCTTAAGGGGACAGGGGTCCGAGCAGTACTTC. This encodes CASSLRGQGSEQYF.

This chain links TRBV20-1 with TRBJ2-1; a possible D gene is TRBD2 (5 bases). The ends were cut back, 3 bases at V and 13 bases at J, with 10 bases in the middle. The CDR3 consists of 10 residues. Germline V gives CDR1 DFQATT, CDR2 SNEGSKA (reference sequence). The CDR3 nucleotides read TGCAGTGCTAGTCCCGGGATACAGTTCTTC. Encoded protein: CSASPGIQFF.

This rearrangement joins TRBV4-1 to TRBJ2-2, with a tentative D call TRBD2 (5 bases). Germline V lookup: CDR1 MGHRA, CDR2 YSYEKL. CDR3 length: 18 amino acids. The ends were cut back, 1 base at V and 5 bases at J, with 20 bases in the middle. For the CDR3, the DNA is TGCGCCAGCAGCCAAGCAACCCCCGGCGGGTGGGGAACCGGGGAGCTGTTTTTT. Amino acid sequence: CASSQATPGGWGTGELFF.

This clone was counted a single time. In DNA, the CDR3 is TGTGCCAGCTTTACAGGGGGCAATCAGCCCCAGCATTTT. Protein product: CASFTGGNQPQHF. The V call is TRBV28, the J call TRBJ1-5; TRBD1 aligns across 7 bases. The CDR3 extends over 13 amino acids. V lost 8 bases to trimming and J lost 2 bases; unmatched junction nucleotides: 3. Germline CDR1 and CDR2: MDHEN and SYDVKM.

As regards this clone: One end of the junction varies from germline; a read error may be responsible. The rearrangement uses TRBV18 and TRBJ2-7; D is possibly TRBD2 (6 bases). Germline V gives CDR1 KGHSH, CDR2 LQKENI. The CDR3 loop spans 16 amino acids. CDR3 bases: TGTGCCAGCTCATCACCCTCCCGGGGAAGGGAGGACGAGCAGTACTTC. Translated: CASSSPSRGREDEQYF.

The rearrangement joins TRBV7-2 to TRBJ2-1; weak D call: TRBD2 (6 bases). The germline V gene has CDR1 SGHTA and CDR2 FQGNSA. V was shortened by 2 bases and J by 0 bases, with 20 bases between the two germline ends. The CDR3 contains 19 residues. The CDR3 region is CASSLRAALAFTSYNEQFF. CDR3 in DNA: TGTGCCAGCAGCTTACGTGCAGCCCTAGCGTTTACCTCCTACAATGAGCAGTTCTTC.

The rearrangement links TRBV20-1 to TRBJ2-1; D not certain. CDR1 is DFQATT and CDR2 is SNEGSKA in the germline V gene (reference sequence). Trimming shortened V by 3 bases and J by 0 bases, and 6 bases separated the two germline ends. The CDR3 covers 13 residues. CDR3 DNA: TGCAGTGCTAGTTTTCGCTCCTACAATGAGCAGTTCTTC. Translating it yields CSASFRSYNEQFF.

CDR3 in amino acids: CASRQDISYEQYF. CDR3 bases: TGTGCCAGCCGACAGGACATCTCCTACGAGCAGTACTTC. The V gene is TRBV18, the J gene TRBJ2-7, with TRBD1 as a possible D gene (6 bases). CDR1 and CDR2 (germline): KGHSH, LQKENI. V lost 8 bases, J lost 0 bases, and 11 bases lay in between. This CDR3 contains 13 residues.

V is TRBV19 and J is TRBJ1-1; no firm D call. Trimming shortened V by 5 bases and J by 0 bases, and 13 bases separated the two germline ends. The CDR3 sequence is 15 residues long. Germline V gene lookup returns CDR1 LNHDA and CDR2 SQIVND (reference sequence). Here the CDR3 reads CASSPRTVMNTEAFF. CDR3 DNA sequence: TGTGCCAGTAGTCCCCGAACGGTAATGAACACTGAAGCTTTCTTT.

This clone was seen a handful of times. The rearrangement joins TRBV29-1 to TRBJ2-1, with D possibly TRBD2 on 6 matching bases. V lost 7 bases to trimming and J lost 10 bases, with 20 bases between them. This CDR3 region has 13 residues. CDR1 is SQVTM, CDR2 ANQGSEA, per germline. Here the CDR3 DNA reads TGCAGCGCCGAGGGAGGTCTAGTGGACGAGCAGTTCTTC. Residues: CSAEGGLVDEQFF.

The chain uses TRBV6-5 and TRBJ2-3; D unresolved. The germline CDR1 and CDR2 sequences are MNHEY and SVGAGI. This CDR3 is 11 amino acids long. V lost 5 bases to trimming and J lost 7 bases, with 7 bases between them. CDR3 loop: CASSQQNTQYF. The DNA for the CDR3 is TGTGCCAGCAGTCAACAAAATACGCAGTATTTT.

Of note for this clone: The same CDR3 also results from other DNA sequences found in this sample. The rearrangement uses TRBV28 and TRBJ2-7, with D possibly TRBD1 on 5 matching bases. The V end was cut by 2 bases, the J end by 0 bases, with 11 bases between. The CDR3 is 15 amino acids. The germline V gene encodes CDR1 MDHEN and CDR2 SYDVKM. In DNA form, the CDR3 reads TGTGCCAGCAGTTTAACAGGTACGACCTCCTACGAGCAGTACTTC. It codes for CASSLTGTTSYEQYF.

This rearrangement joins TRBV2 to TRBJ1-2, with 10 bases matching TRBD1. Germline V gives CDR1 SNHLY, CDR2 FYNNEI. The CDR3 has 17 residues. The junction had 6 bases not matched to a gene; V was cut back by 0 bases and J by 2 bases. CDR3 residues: CASSEAYRTGGNYGYTF. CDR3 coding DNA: TGTGCCAGCAGTGAAGCGTACCGGACAGGGGGAAACTATGGCTACACCTTC.